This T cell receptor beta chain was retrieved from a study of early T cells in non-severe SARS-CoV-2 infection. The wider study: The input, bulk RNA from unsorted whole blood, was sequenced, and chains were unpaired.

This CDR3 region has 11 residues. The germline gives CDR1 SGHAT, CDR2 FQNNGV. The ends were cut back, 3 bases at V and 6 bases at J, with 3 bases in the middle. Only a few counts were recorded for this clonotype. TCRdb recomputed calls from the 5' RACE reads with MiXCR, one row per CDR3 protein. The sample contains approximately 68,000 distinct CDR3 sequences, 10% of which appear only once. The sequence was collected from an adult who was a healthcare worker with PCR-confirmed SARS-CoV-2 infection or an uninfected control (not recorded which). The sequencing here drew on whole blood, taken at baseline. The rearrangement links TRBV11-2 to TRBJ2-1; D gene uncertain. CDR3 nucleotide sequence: TGTGCCAGCAGCTTTTTCAATGAGCAGTTCTTC. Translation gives CASSFFNEQFF.